A single sample is the source of the 10 T cell receptor beta chains below, sequenced in a study of cytomegalovirus exposure and HLA in healthy donors. PCR employed 60 Vbeta and 13 Jbeta primers. Repertoires were generated with immunoSEQ multiplex PCR, while TCRdb's copy carries only in-frame clones and drops some. The data contain about 110,000 clones, over 65% of them singletons. The sequencing input was PBMCs. The origin of the receptors is a woman aged 40 to 50 in good health and CMV-seropositive.

The count of this clone is one. V is TRBV6-5 and J is TRBJ1-1; D is possibly TRBD1 (5 bases). This CDR3 is 16 amino acids long. Germline CDR1 reads MNHEY; CDR2 reads SVGAGI. Trimming pared 2 bases from V and 1 base from J, leaving 14 bases between. CDR3 nucleotides: TGTGCCAGCAGTTACGTAGGGGTTTCGAGGAACACTGAAGCTTTCTTT. Its protein is CASSYVGVSRNTEAFF.

The chain couples TRBV5-5 to TRBJ2-5; TRBD1 is a possible D gene (6 bases). The germline V and J ends were trimmed by 1 base and 6 bases, with 7 bases remaining between them. The CDR3 is made up of 12 amino acids. From germline, CDR1 is SGHKS and CDR2 YYEKEE (reference sequence). The CDR3 here is CASSLQGQTQYF. In DNA, the CDR3 is TGTGCCAGCAGCTTGCAGGGGCAGACCCAGTACTTC.

This chain uses TRBV6-1 with TRBJ1-5; the D gene is possibly TRBD1 (6 bases). The CDR3 has 13 amino acids. The germline V gene has CDR1 MNHNS and CDR2 SASEGT. Trimming pared 6 bases from V and 6 bases from J, leaving 12 bases between. The CDR3: CASRYRDVQPQHF. CDR3 sequence (DNA): TGTGCCAGCAGATACAGGGACGTTCAGCCCCAGCATTTT.

This clone turned up a few times. The genes are TRBV30 and TRBJ2-7; D possibly corresponds to TRBD1 (6 bases). Deletions cut 3 bases from V and 5 bases from J, with 11 bases between. Germline V CDR1 and CDR2: GTSNPN, SVGIG (reference sequence). The CDR3 consists of 12 residues. The CDR3 DNA sequence: TGTGCCTGGAGGGCAGGGGTCCACGAGCAGTACTTC. Its translation: CAWRAGVHEQYF.

The DNA for the CDR3 is TGTGCCAGCAGTGAACTTGGGGGGGTGGACTCTGGCTACACCTTC. Its protein product is CASSELGGVDSGYTF. J is TRBJ1-2 and V is TRBV2; tentatively, D is TRBD1 (5 bases). The length of the CDR3 is 15 residues. Trimming removed 2 bases at V and 7 bases at J, with 17 bases between. The germline V gene has CDR1 SNHLY and CDR2 FYNNEI. Supplemented by reference TRBV2 and TRBJ1-2, the full variable domain reads EPEVTQTPSHQVTQMGQEVILRCVPISNHLYFYWYRQILGQKVEFLVSFYNNEISEKSEIFDDQFSVERPDGSNFTLKIRSTKLEDSAMYFCASSELGGVDSGYTFGSGTRLTVV.

The CDR3 DNA reads TGTGCCAGCAGCTTGGACAGGAATTTAGGTCGAGGCTACACCTTC. It translates to CASSLDRNLGRGYTF. The chain carries TRBV5-5 and TRBJ1-2; weak D call: TRBD1 (5 bases). Trimming took 0 bases from V and 8 from J, leaving 17 bases between them. CDR3 length equals 15 residues. Germline V CDR1 and CDR2: SGHKS, YYEKEE (reference sequence).

The V and J genes are TRBV28 and TRBJ1-2; no firm D call. Germline lookup yields CDR1 MDHEN and CDR2 SYDVKM. CDR3 length: 13 residues. Between the trimmed V and J ends, which lost 1 base and 7 bases, there was a span of 10 bases. The CDR3 bases are TGTGCCAGCAGTTTATTAAGAGGGCTTGGCTACACCTTC. This encodes CASSLLRGLGYTF.

J is TRBJ1-5 and V is TRBV18; a possible D gene is TRBD1 (6 bases). The germline CDR1 and CDR2 sequences are KGHSH and LQKENI. CDR3 size: 15 residues. V shed 1 base and J shed 4 bases, with 11 bases lying between them. The CDR3 loop reads CASSPRTANNQPQHF. DNA of the CDR3: TGTGCCAGCTCACCACGGACAGCGAATAATCAGCCCCAGCATTTT. The full variable domain, completed using reference TRBV18 and TRBJ1-5, is NAGVMQNPRHLVRRRGQEARLRCSPMKGHSHVYWYRQLPEEGLKFMVYLQKENIIDESGMPKERFSAEFPKEGPSILRIQQVVRGDSAAYFCASSPRTANNQPQHFGDGTRLSIL.

This chain joins TRBV4-3 and TRBJ2-7; TRBD1 matches at 7 bases. V lost 0 bases and J lost 1; bases outside the gene matches: 0. Germline lookup yields CDR1 LGHNA and CDR2 YSLEER. The CDR3 is 14 amino acids. CDR3 in amino acids: CASSQDRGSYEQYF. Here the CDR3 DNA reads TGCGCCAGCAGCCAAGACAGGGGGTCCTACGAGCAGTACTTC.

V usage is TRBV9 and J usage is TRBJ2-7; 7 bases align to TRBD1. Germline V lookup: CDR1 SGDLS, CDR2 YYNGEE. J lost 3 bases, V lost 0 bases, and 6 bases had no gene match. The length of the CDR3 is 15 residues. CDR3 DNA: TGTGCCAGCAGCGTAGCGACAGGGAACCGCTACGAGCAGTACTTC. It yields the protein CASSVATGNRYEQYF.